Listed here are 22 T cell receptor beta chains from one sample, sequenced in a study of T cells after yellow fever vaccination. TCRdb redid the calling of the 5' RACE reads with MiXCR, one entry per CDR3 protein. The sample records about 350,000 distinct CDR3 sequences, roughly 8.3% being singletons. The input for sequencing was PBMCs, taken about 49 days after the first yellow fever vaccination. The receptors originated from a man aged 18 to 29 who received the YFV17D yellow fever vaccine.

The chain links TRBV18 to TRBJ2-7; 10 nucleotides agree with TRBD1. Trimming at V came to 4 bases and at J to 3 bases, leaving 3 bases not matched to a gene. Germline CDR1 reads KGHSH; CDR2 reads LQKENI. The CDR3 has 14 residues. CDR3 sequence reads: CASSRDRGNYEQYF. Written as DNA, the CDR3 is TGTGCCAGCTCACGGGACAGGGGAAACTACGAGCAGTACTTC.

The chain employs TRBV18 and TRBJ1-6; D is uncertain. Trimming pared 3 bases from V and 2 bases from J, leaving 8 bases between. Germline CDR1 is KGHSH and CDR2 is LQKENI. The CDR3 contains 15 residues. Here the CDR3 reads CASSPQDPYNSPLHF. CDR3 bases: TGTGCCAGCTCACCTCAGGACCCCTATAATTCACCCCTCCACTTT.

The sample holds a few counts of this clonotype. The rearrangement links TRBV7-2 to TRBJ1-1; possibly TRBD1 for D (5 bases). Trimming stripped 3 bases from V and 3 bases from J, with 20 bases between. Germline-derived CDR1 and CDR2 are SGHTA and FQGNSA. The CDR3 runs 17 residues. The CDR3 sequence is CASSFTRTGVGDTEAFF. Written as DNA, the CDR3 is TGTGCCAGCAGCTTTACGCGAACGGGGGTAGGGGACACTGAAGCTTTCTTT.

This clonotype appeared a few times. The rearrangement links TRBV7-8 to TRBJ2-1; tentatively, D is TRBD2 (6 bases). Trimming left V 5 bases short and J 4 bases short, with 12 bases between. The V gene's germline CDR1 is SGHVS and CDR2 FQNEAQ. This CDR3 spans 14 amino acids. The CDR3 region has the DNA TGTGCCAGCAGCCCTCAGGCGGGATACAATGAGCAGTTCTTC. Amino acids: CASSPQAGYNEQFF.

This clonotype was counted a few times. This sequence joins TRBV9 and TRBJ1-2; 9 nucleotides match TRBD1. CDR1 is SGDLS and CDR2 is YYNGEE in the germline V gene. This CDR3 is built from 16 residues. J lost 6 bases, V lost 3 bases, and 12 bases had no gene match. CDR3 bases: TGTGCCAGCAGCGGACAGTCTACGGGACAGGGAAATGGCTACACCTTC. It yields the protein CASSGQSTGQGNGYTF.

The gene calls are TRBV6-5 and TRBJ2-5; TRBD2 matches 7 bases. The V gene end was trimmed by 4 bases and the J gene end by 1 base; junction bases not matched to a gene: 18. Germline CDR1 is MNHEY and CDR2 is SVGAGI. The CDR3 consists of 19 residues. The CDR3 nucleotides are TGTGCCAGCAGTTTTTGGGGGGGGGATAGCGGGTCGACCCAAGAGACCCAGTACTTC. It translates to CASSFWGGDSGSTQETQYF.

This clonotype was seen more than once but under ten times. This chain connects TRBV11-3 to TRBJ2-7; 12 bases fit TRBD1. The junction had 11 bases not matched to a gene; V was cut back by 5 bases and J by 6 bases. CDR1 is SGHNT, CDR2 YENEEA, per germline. The CDR3 length is 16 residues. The CDR3 sequence: CASSPLGTGGLCEQYV. The CDR3 bases are TGTGCCAGCAGCCCCCTGGGGACAGGGGGCTTATGCGAGCAGTACGTC.

This clonotype was seen a few times. The V call is TRBV6-5, the J call TRBJ1-5; tentatively, D is TRBD1 (6 bases). There are 16 residues in the CDR3. With 2 bases removed from V and 7 bases from J, the gap between germline ends came to 18 bases. CDR1 MNHEY and CDR2 SVGAGI come from the germline V gene. For the CDR3, the DNA is TGTGCCAGCAGTTACGGAGGTATCCAGGGGAAGCAGCCCCAGCATTTT. Translation gives CASSYGGIQGKQPQHF.

This chain connects TRBV30 to TRBJ2-7; no definite D call. From germline, CDR1 is GTSNPN and CDR2 SVGIG (reference sequence). CDR3 length: 11 residues. This CDR3 reads CASGRVSEQYF. The CDR3 coding sequence is TGTGCGTCGGGTCGGGTCTCCGAGCAGTACTTC.

This chain links TRBV5-5 with TRBJ2-7, with TRBD1 matching over 12 bases. The CDR3 runs to 16 residues. With 4 bases clipped from V and 7 bases from J, the junction kept 12 bases outside the gene matches. The V gene's germline CDR1 is SGHKS and CDR2 YYEKEE (reference sequence). This chain's CDR3 is CASSAKPGQGALEQYF. CDR3 nucleotide sequence: TGTGCCAGCAGCGCTAAACCGGGACAGGGGGCACTTGAGCAGTACTTC.

The V gene is TRBV5-6, the J gene TRBJ1-6, with 8 bases matching TRBD1. This CDR3 is 16 amino acids long. From germline, CDR1 is SGHDT and CDR2 YYEEEE. Losses at the gene ends were 4 bases for V and 10 bases for J; bases not matched to a gene: 13. This chain's CDR3 is CASSPRQGKWESPLHF. The CDR3 DNA reads as TGTGCCAGCAGCCCGAGACAGGGGAAGTGGGAATCACCCCTCCACTTT.

This clonotype was seen more than once but under ten times. One end of the junction varies from germline; a read error may be responsible. V is TRBV28 and J is TRBJ1-4; perhaps TRBD1 as D (6 bases). The CDR3 has 14 residues. Looked up from germline, CDR1 is MDHEN and CDR2 is SYDVKM. The CDR3 region is CASSWGATNEKLFF. CDR3 sequence (DNA): TGTGCCAGCAGCTGGGGGGCAACCAATGAAAAACTGTTTTTT. Full variable domain (missing parts from reference TRBV28 and TRBJ1-4): DVKVTQSSRYLVKRTGEKVFLECVQDMDHENMFWYRQDPGLGLRLIYFSYDVKMKEKGDIPEGYSVSREKKERFSLILESASTNQTSMYLCASSWGATNEKLFFGSGTQLSVL.

This clonotype came up a few times. V and J are TRBV7-2 and TRBJ2-2, with D possibly being TRBD2 (5 bases). The germline V gene has CDR1 SGHTA and CDR2 FQGNSA. Trimming took off 3 bases at V and 0 bases at J, with 8 bases between the two ends. The CDR3 loop spans 15 amino acids. This CDR3 is CASSFGRANTGELFF. CDR3 nucleotides: TGTGCCAGCAGCTTCGGGCGGGCGAACACCGGGGAGCTGTTTTTT.

This clonotype showed up just a few times. The chain recombines TRBV20-1 with TRBJ2-5, with 7 nucleotides matching TRBD2. The trim removed 1 base at V and 5 bases at J, leaving 10 bases unmatched. CDR3 length equals 15 residues. Germline values: CDR1 DFQATT, CDR2 SNEGSKA (reference sequence). The CDR3 bases are TGCAGTGCTAGAGTCCCTAGCGGCGGAGGGGAGACCCAGTACTTC. Translated: CSARVPSGGGETQYF.

The rearrangement links TRBV6-1 to TRBJ1-4, with D possibly being TRBD1 (5 bases). CDR3 length: 15 amino acids. Trimming took 5 bases from V and 7 from J, leaving 17 bases between them. The germline CDR1 and CDR2 sequences are MNHNS and SASEGT. The CDR3 here is CASSRTRGGSEKLFF. The CDR3 bases are TGTGCCAGCAGTAGGACAAGGGGAGGGTCTGAAAAACTGTTTTTT.

This clonotype has a handful of counts. The chain couples TRBV4-3 to TRBJ1-6, with D possibly matching TRBD1 (5 bases). CDR1 and CDR2 (germline): LGHNA, YSLEER. CDR3 length: 14 amino acids. Trimming removed 7 bases at V and 9 bases at J, with 16 bases between. The CDR3 protein is CASTGDLRGSPLHF. As DNA, the CDR3 is TGCGCCAGCACCGGGGACCTCCGTGGTTCACCCCTCCACTTT.

J is TRBJ2-3 and V is TRBV7-7, with 7 bases lining up with TRBD2. V was pared by 5 bases and J by 6 bases, with 17 bases of the junction left unmatched. This CDR3 contains 17 residues. Germline CDR1 reads SSHAT; CDR2 reads FNYEAQ (reference sequence). The CDR3 loop reads CASSPLGSGSVYDTQYF. In DNA, the CDR3 is TGTGCCAGCAGCCCCCTGGGTAGCGGGTCGGTATATGATACGCAGTATTTT.

This clonotype was seen repeatedly, ten times or more. The CDR3 bases are TGTGCCAGCAGCCGCCCCGCGACAGATAAGACCCAGTACTTC. Translating it yields CASSRPATDKTQYF. The chain joins TRBV7-8 to TRBJ2-5, with a weak D call TRBD1 (5 bases). V dropped 5 bases and J dropped 6 bases, with 16 bases sitting between them. There are 14 residues in the CDR3. Germline values: CDR1 SGHVS, CDR2 FQNEAQ. Together with reference TRBV7-8 and TRBJ2-5, the CDR3 gives the full variable domain: GAGVSQSPRYKVAKRGQDVALRCDPISGHVSLFWYQQALGQGPEFLTYFQNEAQLDKSGLPSDRFFAERPEGSVSTLKIQRTQQEDSAVYLCASSRPATDKTQYFGPGTRLLVL.

This clonotype was seen a few times. In DNA, the CDR3 is TGTGCCAGCAGTTCCGACGGATACTATGGCTACACCTTC. This codes for CASSSDGYYGYTF. The rearrangement uses TRBV27 and TRBJ1-2, with D unresolved. This CDR3 is built from 13 residues. The germline gives CDR1 MNHEY, CDR2 SMNVEV (reference sequence). V lost 4 bases to trimming and J lost 3 bases, with 9 bases between them.

This clonotype was counted only a few times. This chain joins TRBV9 and TRBJ1-1; 7 bases are a match to TRBD1. The CDR3 sequence is 15 residues long. Germline V gene lookup returns CDR1 SGDLS and CDR2 YYNGEE. V dropped 4 bases and J dropped 3; count of bases not matched to a gene: 9. The chain's CDR3 is CASSLGGGRDTEAFF. DNA for the CDR3: TGTGCCAGCAGCCTCGGAGGGGGCCGGGACACTGAAGCTTTCTTT.

This chain uses TRBV3-1 with TRBJ2-7, with D hard to call. Trimming stripped 0 bases from V and 1 base from J, with 10 bases between. In germline, CDR1 is LGHDT, CDR2 YNNKEL (reference sequence). CDR3 length: 15 amino acids. CDR3 nucleotide sequence: TGTGCCAGCAGCCAAGAAGTGGAAGGGTCCTACGAGCAGTACTTC. Its protein is CASSQEVEGSYEQYF.

This clonotype was counted only a few times. This chain uses TRBV10-3 with TRBJ2-3, with D perhaps TRBD1 (6 bases). Germline assignment: CDR1 ENHRY and CDR2 SYGVKD. Deletions cut 4 bases from V and 0 bases from J, with 14 bases between. The CDR3 contains 16 residues. The CDR3 region is CAISVHGQSSTDTQYF. CDR3 coding DNA: TGTGCCATCAGTGTCCATGGACAGTCTAGCACAGATACGCAGTATTTT.